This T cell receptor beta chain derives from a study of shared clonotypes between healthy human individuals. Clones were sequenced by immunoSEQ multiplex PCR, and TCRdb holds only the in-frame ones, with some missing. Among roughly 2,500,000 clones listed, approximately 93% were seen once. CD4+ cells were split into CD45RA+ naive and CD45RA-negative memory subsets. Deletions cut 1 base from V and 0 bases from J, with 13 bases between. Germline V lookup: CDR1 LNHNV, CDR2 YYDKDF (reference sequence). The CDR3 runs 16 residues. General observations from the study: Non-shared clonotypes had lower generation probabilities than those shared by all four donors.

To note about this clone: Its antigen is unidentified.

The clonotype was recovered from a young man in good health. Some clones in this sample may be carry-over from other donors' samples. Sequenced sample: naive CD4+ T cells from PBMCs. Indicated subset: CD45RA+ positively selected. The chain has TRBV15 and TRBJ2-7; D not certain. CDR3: CATSRVGLDGSYEQYF. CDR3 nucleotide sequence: TGTGCCACCAGCAGAGTGGGCCTCGACGGCTCCTACGAGCAGTACTTC.